This TCR beta chain derives from a study of CD4 T cell repertoires in COVID-19. At the level of the study: CFSE-low cells expanded about nine days with IL-2, then restimulated with other coronavirus spikes. Overall study results and limits: Some SARS-CoV-2 clonotypes, between 7 and 25%, recurred in SARS-CoV and/or HKU1 cultures.

Trimming shortened V by 0 bases and J by 1 base, and 9 bases separated the two germline ends. The CDR3 has 15 residues. The germline V gene encodes CDR1 SGDLS and CDR2 YYNGEE. The data were produced by immunoSEQ multiplex PCR, yet TCRdb's version contains in-frame clones alone and is incomplete. The sample lists about 75,000 clones, around 82% seen once, with about 0.61% in the top ten. These patients had recovered from COVID-19 ranging mild to severe. The memory T cells were sequenced right after ex vivo isolation, without culture. Worth noting for this clone: Its antigen is still unknown.

The chain carries TRBV9 and TRBJ2-3; maybe TRBD2 (6 bases). Specimen: CD4+ T cells from peripheral blood, collected after recovery from COVID-19. The TCR sequence derives from a human donor who had COVID-19. CDR3 residues: CASSVVGGGTDTQYF. The CDR3 coding sequence is TGTGCCAGCAGCGTAGTGGGCGGGGGCACAGATACGCAGTATTTT.